This T cell receptor (beta chain) derives from a study of OX40 agonist ivuxolimab in advanced cancers. Study summary: Dose-escalation cases comprised hepatocellular carcinoma, melanoma, renal cell or head and neck cancer.

This clone was observed a single time. TCRdb keeps only in-frame clones here, not all; method: immunoSEQ multiplex PCR. The sample has 90,000 to 100,000 clones; 70% to 85% are singletons. V dropped 2 bases and J dropped 6 bases, with 8 bases sitting between them. In germline, CDR1 is MNHNY, CDR2 SVGAGI (reference sequence). The CDR3 consists of 13 residues. The rearrangement uses TRBV6-6 and TRBJ1-5, with D hard to call. The clonotype was recovered from an adult with an advanced solid tumor such as melanoma, head and neck, liver or kidney cancer. This material consisted of CD4+ or CD8+ T cells sorted from blood, taken in a trial of the OX40 agonist ivuxolimab. CDR3 region: CASSYAPGQPQHF. The CDR3 coding sequence is TGTGCCAGCAGTTACGCCCCGGGTCAGCCCCAGCATTTT.